Here is one T cell receptor (beta chain) with its context. It has no known antigen specificity. One base away there is no much larger clone; base qualities are not given. This entry belongs to a study of blood T cell repertoires in COVID-19 (dated by TCRdb to 2020 to 2021). For context, the study as a whole: Collaborator samples came from the United States, Italy and Spain and covered acute and convalescent phases of COVID-19. The material from the prospective study consisted of cDNA or gDNA derived from T cells, B-cell-depleted T cells, or PBMCs. The sample metadata nearly always contained a de-identified subject ID, COVID-19 status, age in years and sex. The repertoires were released in a freely available public database intended as a resource for research on the immune response to SARS-CoV-2. The samples were drawn from the first 160 participants of the ongoing ImmuneRACE study and from 1,254 subjects provided by 6 global collaborators. Subjects who had been exposed to COVID-19, were actively infected with it, or had recovered from it provided the deeply sampled blood TCRbeta repertoires that made up the dataset. HLA class I and class II types, where available, came from metadata supplied by the sample provider rather than from assay-based typing.

The collaborating institutions used their own protocols to collect whole blood in K2EDTA tubes. For TCRbeta analysis, collaborators shipped samples in one of three forms: frozen whole blood, isolated PBMCs, or DNA extracted from either of those sample types. TCRbeta CDR3 regions were amplified from genomic DNA by means of the immunoSEQ Assay, a bias-controlled multiplex PCR. Per the source publication's procedure: Nucleated cell counts per sample were estimated from amplification of reference gene primers within the assay. Sequence reads were collapsed and filtered to measure the absolute abundance of every unique TCRbeta CDR3 rearrangement. Productive Simpson clonality was computed per sample as the square root of Simpson's diversity index over productive rearrangements. Drawn from immuneACCESS, this table holds only the in-frame rearrangements with V and J called that TCRdb kept. Clones are partly lost; checked studies trace under half to an unresolved V gene and leave the rest unexplained. The DNA was the basis for D and trimming; V, J and clone size are from that table. The sample table contains roughly 130,000 clones; only one count was recorded for around 87% of them. The ten largest clones represent more than 3.5% of the sample.

Overall study outcomes, separate from this receptor: Clinical and demographic metadata were provided uncurated, with the amount varying by source and participant.

V is reduced by 5 bases and J by 2 bases, leaving a spacing of 12 bases between them. The CDR3 has 14 amino acids, counting the end cysteine and phenylalanine. The retained sequence is limited to the CDR3, 42 bases, with the frame set at the first base. Via the germline V gene, CDR1 is SGHRS and CDR2 YFSETQ. The source is a woman aged 60-70 years with acute or convalescent COVID-19. This sequence uses TRBV5-1 and TRBJ2-3, and the D gene may be TRBD1, 6 bases matching. Sequenced material: peripheral blood. The nucleotides are TGCGCCAGCAGGGAGACAGGCTACACAGATACGCAGTATTTT. Translation gives CASRETGYTDTQYF.